The rows below give T cell receptor beta chains drawn from one sample of a study of Ad26.COV2.S vaccination and SARS-CoV-2 variants. The table came from immunoSEQ multiplex PCR; TCRdb's copy has only in-frame clones and leaves some out. This sample carries 250,000 or so clones, 87% of them seen once, and the ten largest clones take under 3%. Sample: peripheral blood, taken in a trial of Ad26.COV2.S vaccine versus placebo. Receptors were obtained from a person aged 18-60 years who received the Ad26.COV2.S COVID-19 vaccine or a placebo. Each CDR3 is given with its conserved first and last residue. D genes are given only for firm matches. Size values are once, few and many counts, or a class for expanded clones, and some rows have none.

J gene | clone size | V gene | D gene | CDR3 DNA | CDR3 protein
TRBJ1-3 | - | TRBV6-2/TRBV6-3 | - | TGTGCCAGCAGTTCCGGGACTGGAAACACCATATATTTT | CASSSGTGNTIYF
TRBJ2-2 | - | TRBV24-1 | - | TGTGCCGCAATATCAGGGGTGACCGGGGAGCTGTTTTTT | CAAISGVTGELFF
TRBJ2-7 | - | TRBV7-2 | TRBD2 | TGTGCCAGCAGCCCGCGCGGGGGATCGGGAGAGCAGTACTTC | CASSPRGGSGEQYF
TRBJ2-5 | - | TRBV5-1 | - | TGCGCCAGCAGCTACCCGGGGACGGAGACCCAGTACTTC | CASSYPGTETQYF
TRBJ2-7 | - | TRBV7-2 | TRBD2 | TGTGCCAGCAGCTTTGGGACTAGCGGGGGCTACGAGCAGTACTTC | CASSFGTSGGYEQYF
TRBJ2-5 | once | TRBV10-3 | TRBD1 | TGTGCCATCAGTCCACAGGGGCAAGAGACCCAGTACTTC | CAISPQGQETQYF
TRBJ2-2 | - | TRBV12-3/TRBV12-4 | - | TGTGCCAGCAGTTTCAAGGACACCGAGGAGCTGTTTTTT | CASSFKDTEELFF
TRBJ2-2 | - | TRBV7-2 | - | TGTGCCAGCAGCTTGAGGGGGGGCCGGACCGGGGAGCTGTTTTTT | CASSLRGGRTGELFF
TRBJ1-2 | once | TRBV30 | TRBD1 | TGTGCCTGGAGTGTAAACAGGGGACACTATGGCTACACCTTC | CAWSVNRGHYGYTF
TRBJ1-3 | few | TRBV5-3 | - | TGTGCCAGAAGCCCCCGACCAAGCTCTGGAAACACCATATATTTT | CARSPRPSSGNTIYF
TRBJ2-2 | - | TRBV9 | - | TGTGCCAGCAGCGTAGCTGGGGGGGGCCTCACCGGGGAGCTGTTTTTT | CASSVAGGGLTGELFF
TRBJ2-1 | - | TRBV13 | TRBD2 | TGTGCCAGCAGCTTCTCCCGGGGGAGCGGGGTCGGGGATGAGCAGTTCTTC | CASSFSRGSGVGDEQFF
TRBJ2-5 | - | TRBV19 | - | TGTGCCAGTAGTATGGGGGGCGGGGGAAGAGAGACCCAGTACTTC | CASSMGGGGRETQYF
TRBJ2-5 | - | TRBV6-1 | TRBD1 | TGTGCCAGCAGTGAATTGACAGGGACGATTCAAGAGACCCAGTACTTC | CASSELTGTIQETQYF
TRBJ2-2 | - | TRBV1 | - | TGCACCAGCAGCCAACACAGGGGGGGGGACCGTTATTTTTTT | CTSSQHRGGDRYFF
TRBJ2-1 | once | TRBV4-3 | TRBD2 | TGCGCCAGCAGCCAAGAGGGCGGGAGCAGTTTGTCCTACAATGAGCAGTTCTTC | CASSQEGGSSLSYNEQFF
TRBJ1-1 | - | TRBV19 | TRBD1 | TGTGCCAGTAGTCCCGGGACAGGAGTTGAAGCTTTCTTT | CASSPGTGVEAFF
TRBJ1-1 | - | TRBV30 | - | TGTGCCTGGAGTTGGGGGGCTACTGAAGCTTTCTTT | CAWSWGATEAFF
TRBJ1-1 | - | TRBV7-2 | TRBD1 | TGTGCCAGCAGCACCAGGACAGGGGCGAACACTGAAGCTTTCTTT | CASSTRTGANTEAFF
TRBJ2-2 | - | TRBV5-6 | TRBD1 | TGTGCCAGCAGCCCGAGGAGGACAGGGTCCACCGGGGAGCTGTTTTTT | CASSPRRTGSTGELFF
TRBJ1-6 | - | TRBV27 | - | TGTGCCAGCAGTCCCCTCGGTGGCGGTAATAATTCACCCCTCCACTTT | CASSPLGGGNNSPLHF
TRBJ1-6 | - | TRBV7-2 | - | TGTGCCAGCAGCCCCCAGGGGAGCCAGACTAATTCACCCCTCCACTTT | CASSPQGSQTNSPLHF
TRBJ2-7 | few | TRBV27 | TRBD1 | TGTGCCAGCAGTTCCCCGGGACAGGCAGTCTACGAGCAGTACTTC | CASSSPGQAVYEQYF
TRBJ1-1 | - | TRBV27 | - | TGTGCCAGCAGTTTTGGGTTAAACACTGAAGCTTTCTTT | CASSFGLNTEAFF
TRBJ1-2 | - | TRBV5-6 | TRBD1 | TGTGCCAGCAGCCCTTCGGGACAGGCCTATGGCTACACCTTC | CASSPSGQAYGYTF
TRBJ1-5 | - | TRBV9 | - | TGTGCCAGCAGCGTAGAAGGGGAGAATCAGCCCCAGCATTTT | CASSVEGENQPQHF
TRBJ1-6 | - | TRBV3-1/TRBV3-2 | - | TGTGCCAGCAGCCAAGGGACAGTCCTTACCAATTCACCCCTCCACTTT | CASSQGTVLTNSPLHF
TRBJ2-4 | - | TRBV15 | - | TGTGCCACCAGCAGAGAACTCAGGAAAAACATTCAGTACTTC | CATSRELRKNIQYF
TRBJ1-2 | - | TRBV4-2 | TRBD1 | TGTGCCAGCAGCCAAGAGATGGGACAGGCGGCATGGAGCTATGGCTACACCTTC | CASSQEMGQAAWSYGYTF
TRBJ1-1 | - | TRBV18 | - | TGTGCCAGCTCACCTGGGACTGAAGCTTTCTTT | CASSPGTEAFF
TRBJ1-2 | - | TRBV6-1 | - | TGTGCCAGCAGTGAAGCGGTGGGGTCCAGGGTAAATGGCTACACCTTC | CASSEAVGSRVNGYTF
TRBJ2-1 | - | TRBV15 | TRBD2 | TGTGCCACCAGCAGGACCCGCGGTGGGGGGGTCGATGAGCAGTTCTTC | CATSRTRGGGVDEQFF
TRBJ1-2 | - | TRBV6-2/TRBV6-3 | - | TGTGCCAGCAGTTACTCGAATTCAGGCTACACCTTC | CASSYSNSGYTF
TRBJ1-2 | - | TRBV13 | TRBD1 | TGTGCCAGCAGCCTAGGGACAGGGGGGCTTGGCTACACCTTC | CASSLGTGGLGYTF
TRBJ2-5 | - | TRBV9 | TRBD1 | TGTGCCAGCAGCGCCCCGGACAGGGGGCGGAGGGTGGAGACCCAGTACTTC | CASSAPDRGRRVETQYF
TRBJ2-3 | - | TRBV27 | TRBD2 | TGTGCCAGCAGTTTTTTGGCGGGGGGCGCAGATACGCAGTATTTT | CASSFLAGGADTQYF
TRBJ2-5 | - | TRBV7-2 | TRBD2 | TGTGCCAGCAGCTTAGAAACTAGCGGGGGGACCCAGTACTTC | CASSLETSGGTQYF
TRBJ2-5 | many | TRBV7-2 | - | TGTGCCAGCAGCTTACGGCGGGGTAGAGAGACCCAGTACTTC | CASSLRRGRETQYF
TRBJ2-2 | - | TRBV4-2 | - | TGTGCCAGCAGCCCCCAAGGGCACAAGCGGGACACCGGGGAGCTGTTTTTT | CASSPQGHKRDTGELFF
TRBJ2-1 | - | TRBV9 | TRBD2 | TGTGCCAGCAGCGCGGGACTAGCGGGGACCTACAATGAGCAGTTCTTC | CASSAGLAGTYNEQFF
TRBJ2-5 | once | TRBV24-1 | TRBD1 | TGTGCCACCAGCCGACAGGGCCAAGAGACCCAGTACTTC | CATSRQGQETQYF
TRBJ2-7 | - | TRBV6-5 | - | TGTGCCAGCAGTTACTCGAATCCCGAGTCCTACGAGCAGTACTTC | CASSYSNPESYEQYF
TRBJ2-5 | - | TRBV19 | - | TGTGCCAGTAGTCCTAACCTCCGAGAGACCCAGTACTTC | CASSPNLRETQYF
TRBJ1-1 | - | TRBV4-2 | - | TGTGCCAGCAGCCAAGACAGGGTGCCGAACACTGAAGCTTTCTTT | CASSQDRVPNTEAFF
TRBJ2-3 | - | TRBV6-2/TRBV6-3 | TRBD2 | TGTGCCAGCAGCTCATTGGCGGGGGGCCGTTGGGATACGCAGTATTTT | CASSSLAGGRWDTQYF
TRBJ2-1 | - | TRBV4-1 | - | TGCGCCAGCAGCCATGGGCAGAGCTCCTACAATGAGCAGTTCTTC | CASSHGQSSYNEQFF
TRBJ1-6 | - | TRBV27 | - | TGTGCCAGCAGTTTATCGAAAGATTCACCCCTCCACTTT | CASSLSKDSPLHF
TRBJ2-3 | - | TRBV7-9 | TRBD2 | TGTGCCAGCAGCTCCCTGGGCGGGGGGAAGACAGATACGCAGTATTTT | CASSSLGGGKTDTQYF
TRBJ2-1 | few | TRBV4-2 | - | TGTGCCAGCAGCCAAGAATTAACTAGCTCCTACAATGAGCAGTTCTTC | CASSQELTSSYNEQFF
TRBJ2-2 | - | TRBV19 | - | TGTGCCAGTCGCCGGGACTGGGGCGGCGGGGAGCTGTTTTTT | CASRRDWGGGELFF